This is a list of T cell receptor beta chains from one sample in a study of CD8 T cells in Susac syndrome. TCRdb used MiXCR to reprocess the immunoSEQ multiplex PCR reads, holding one entry per CDR3 protein. The top ten hold over 0.075% of the sample, which has 110,000 to 150,000 distinct CDR3 sequences, approximately 95% seen once. What was sequenced was CD4+ T cells from PBMCs. Source of these receptors: a human donor with Susac syndrome. Both conserved end residues are part of each CDR3. The order of the fields is clone size, D gene, J gene, V gene, CDR3 protein, CDR3 DNA. D genes are given only for firm matches. Expanded clones get a size class; other rows say once, few or many, or leave the size out.

>.|TRBD2|TRBJ2-3|TRBV29-1
CSVDRTSGGLRRTDTQYF
TGCAGCGTCGACCGGACTAGCGGGGGACTACGGCGCACAGATACGCAGTATTTT
>.|.|TRBJ2-7|TRBV4-1
CASSQGGDGRAQYF
TGCGCCAGCAGCCAAGGAGGGGATGGGCGGGCGCAGTACTTC
>.|.|TRBJ1-2|TRBV6-5
CASSYIGGGYTF
TGTGCCAGCAGTTACATCGGGGGTGGCTACACCTTC
>.|.|TRBJ1-4|TRBV4-1
CASSQDRGLSNEKLFF
TGCGCCAGCAGCCAAGATCGGGGCCTATCTAATGAAAAACTGTTTTTT
>.|TRBD1|TRBJ2-7|TRBV7-2
CASSYTPGQSYEQYF
TGTGCCAGCAGCTATACACCGGGACAGTCCTACGAGCAGTACTTC
>.|.|TRBJ1-5|TRBV9
CASSVDENQPQHF
TGTGCCAGCAGCGTAGATGAAAACCAGCCCCAGCATTTT
>.|.|TRBJ1-1|TRBV2
CASSQDVLGWGTEAFF
TGTGCCAGCAGCCAAGATGTCCTGGGCTGGGGCACTGAAGCTTTCTTT
>.|TRBD2|TRBJ2-5|TRBV12-3/TRBV12-4
CASSNSRLAGGETQYF
TGTGCCAGCAGTAACTCCCGACTAGCGGGGGGGGAGACCCAGTACTTC
>.|.|TRBJ1-2|TRBV12-3/TRBV12-4
CASSVTGIYGYTF
TGTGCCAGCAGCGTCACAGGGATCTATGGCTACACCTTC
>.|.|TRBJ1-2|TRBV7-8
CASSLDRTNYGYTF
TGTGCCAGCAGCTTAGATAGGACGAACTATGGCTACACCTTC
>.|.|TRBJ1-5|TRBV21-1
CASSLPLRLPNQPQHF
TGTGCCAGCAGCCTACCGCTCCGGCTCCCTAATCAGCCCCAGCATTTT
>few|.|TRBJ2-6|TRBV11-1
CASSPPGVLGANVLTF
TGTGCCAGCAGTCCCCCAGGGGTCCTCGGGGCCAACGTCCTGACTTTC
>.|.|TRBJ1-2|TRBV20-1
CSARDRQGGHYTF
TGCAGTGCTAGAGATAGGCAGGGCGGACACTACACCTTC
>.|.|TRBJ1-1|TRBV29-1
CSVEVGSAEAFF
TGCAGCGTTGAAGTTGGAAGTGCTGAAGCTTTCTTT
>.|.|TRBJ2-5|TRBV29-1
CSVVLLEETQYF
TGCAGCGTTGTTCTACTCGAAGAGACCCAGTACTTC
>.|TRBD1|TRBJ1-2|TRBV15
CATSMTGDAYGYTF
TGTGCCACCAGTATGACAGGGGACGCCTATGGCTACACCTTC
>.|.|TRBJ2-1|TRBV28
CASSSVGDSYNEQFF
TGTGCCAGCAGTAGCGTTGGGGACTCCTACAATGAGCAGTTCTTC
>.|TRBD1|TRBJ2-7|TRBV12-3/TRBV12-4
CASSIGTGRKYEQYF
TGTGCCAGCAGTATTGGGACAGGGAGGAAGTACGAGCAGTACTTC
>.|TRBD1|TRBJ2-7|TRBV13
CASSLGDRFNPYEQYF
TGTGCCAGCAGCTTAGGGGACAGGTTTAACCCCTACGAGCAGTACTTC
>once|.|TRBJ2-5|TRBV9
CASSVVSGVPQETQYF
TGTGCCAGCAGCGTAGTCAGCGGAGTTCCCCAAGAGACCCAGTACTTC
>.|.|TRBJ2-3|TRBV21-1
CASRGHRTDTQYF
TGTGCCAGCAGAGGACACCGCACAGATACGCAGTATTTT
>.|.|TRBJ2-5|TRBV20-1
CSAGRVQETQYF
TGCAGTGCCGGACGAGTCCAAGAGACCCAGTACTTC
>.|.|TRBJ2-7|TRBV29-1
CSVVLTSYTHYGYEQYF
TGCAGCGTCGTCCTGACATCGTACACCCATTACGGTTACGAGCAGTACTTC
>.|TRBD1|TRBJ1-2|TRBV6-5
CASSTGQGKYGYTF
TGTGCCAGCAGTACGGGACAGGGGAAATATGGCTACACCTTC
>.|TRBD2|TRBJ2-7|TRBV20-1
CSAPGLAGVKNEQYF
TGCAGTGCCCCGGGACTAGCGGGAGTAAAGAACGAGCAGTACTTC
>.|TRBD1|TRBJ2-7|TRBV20-1
CSAPDRVSYEQYF
TGCAGTGCTCCCGACAGGGTTTCCTACGAGCAGTACTTC
>.|TRBD1|TRBJ2-1|TRBV20-1
CSANLPLDRGFNNEQFF
TGCAGTGCTAATCTCCCTCTCGACAGGGGATTCAACAATGAGCAGTTCTTC
>.|TRBD2|TRBJ2-3|TRBV7-2
CASTASGSTDTQYF
TGTGCCAGCACCGCTAGCGGTTCCACAGATACGCAGTATTTT
>.|TRBD1|TRBJ2-1|TRBV9
CASSPGQEQFF
TGTGCCAGCAGTCCGGGACAGGAGCAGTTCTTC
>.|.|TRBJ2-7|TRBV28
CASSSQGAGSGSPYEQYF
TGTGCCAGCAGTTCACAGGGGGCGGGTAGCGGGAGCCCCTACGAGCAGTACTTC
>.|TRBD1|TRBJ1-5|TRBV5-6
CASSGWDRPNQPQHF
TGTGCCAGCAGCGGGTGGGACAGGCCAAATCAGCCCCAGCATTTT
>.|TRBD2|TRBJ2-5|TRBV15
CATSRSVGGETQYF
TGTGCCACCAGCAGATCCGTGGGGGGGGAGACCCAGTACTTC
>.|.|TRBJ2-7|TRBV20-1
CSARSGYGYEQYF
TGCAGTGCTAGATCAGGGTACGGCTACGAGCAGTACTTC
>.|.|TRBJ2-1|TRBV5-6
CASSLKRTGYNEQFF
TGTGCCAGCAGCTTGAAGAGGACGGGCTACAATGAGCAGTTCTTC